A single sample is the source of the 9 T cell receptor beta chains below, sequenced in a study of memory CD4+ T cells and cytomegalovirus serostatus. The sort gate was single viable CD3+CD4+CD8-CD45RO+ cells for memory CD4+ T cells. The table came from immunoSEQ multiplex PCR; TCRdb's copy has only in-frame clones and leaves some out. The table has around 49,000 clones, roughly 78% seen once. Specimen: memory CD4+ T cells from blood. All receptors come from an adult in good health and CMV-seronegative.

The chain employs TRBV2 and TRBJ2-3; the D gene is possibly TRBD2 (5 bases). V was shortened by 6 bases and J by 5 bases, with 18 bases between the two germline ends. CDR1 and CDR2 (germline): SNHLY, FYNNEI. This CDR3 comprises 15 residues. Written as DNA, the CDR3 is TGTGCCAGCAGGGAGGTGGGCGCTTACCGAGATACGCAGTATTTT. Translation: CASREVGAYRDTQYF.

This clone was observed a single time. The chain combines TRBV7-2 with TRBJ2-7, with unresolved D. Germline CDR1 SGHTA, CDR2 FQGNSA. Trimming cost V 5 bases and J 2 bases, with 7 bases left between them. The CDR3 contains 12 residues. The CDR3 bases are TGTGCCAGCAGCGGGTCGACCTACGAGCAGTACTTC. Translation: CASSGSTYEQYF.

This clone was detected only once. The chain carries TRBV10-3 and TRBJ1-5; 8 bases fit TRBD1. Unmatched junction bases numbered 9, after V lost 10 bases and J lost 7 bases. Germline assignment: CDR1 ENHRY and CDR2 SYGVKD. The CDR3 covers 13 residues. Written as DNA, the CDR3 is TGTGCCACAGGGGGGGACAGGCCCCAGCCCCAGCATTTT. Encoded protein: CATGGDRPQPQHF.

This chain joins TRBV7-9 and TRBJ1-4; D not certain. CDR3 length: 14 residues. CDR1 and CDR2 (germline): SEHNR, FQNEAQ (reference sequence). The ends were cut back, 4 bases at V and 5 bases at J, with 11 bases in the middle. This CDR3 is CASSSGRENEKLFF. The CDR3 DNA reads as TGTGCCAGCAGCTCAGGACGAGAAAATGAAAAACTGTTTTTT.

The V gene is TRBV28, the J gene TRBJ1-5; unclear D gene. The CDR3 has 12 amino acids. Trimming cost V 6 bases and J 3 bases, with 6 bases left between them. Germline CDR1 is MDHEN and CDR2 is SYDVKM. The CDR3 nucleotides read TGTGCCAGCAGGATCTACAATCAGCCCCAGCATTTT. It yields the protein CASRIYNQPQHF.

This clone was counted a few times. The chain has TRBV27 and TRBJ1-4; the D is unclear. The V end was cut by 6 bases, the J end by 6 bases, with 14 bases between. CDR3 length: 14 amino acids. From germline, CDR1 is MNHEY and CDR2 SMNVEV (reference sequence). The CDR3 spells CASRRRWPDEKLFF. The CDR3 coding sequence is TGTGCCAGCAGACGACGGTGGCCCGATGAAAAACTGTTTTTT.

The chain employs TRBV7-2 and TRBJ1-5; 7 bases match TRBD1. The CDR3 sequence is 15 residues long. CDR1 and CDR2 (germline): SGHTA, FQGNSA. The V segment lost 5 bases and the J segment 0 bases; nucleotides outside the gene matches: 4. CDR3 protein: CASSRDRNSNQPQHF. The CDR3 bases are TGTGCCAGCAGCCGGGACAGAAATAGCAATCAGCCCCAGCATTTT.

In its sample, this clone was seen once. The chain is built from TRBV13 and TRBJ1-1; D is uncertain. This CDR3 contains 11 residues. Trimming pared 8 bases from V and 1 base from J, leaving 5 bases between. Germline CDR1 PRHDT, CDR2 FYEKMQ (reference sequence). CDR3 coding DNA: TGTGCCAGCGGGAGGAACACTGAAGCTTTCTTT. Encoded protein: CASGRNTEAFF.

This chain connects TRBV19 to TRBJ2-7; D call uncertain. Germline loops: CDR1 LNHDA, CDR2 SQIVND (reference sequence). This CDR3 has 14 residues. V was pared by 5 bases and J by 3 bases, with 14 bases between. CDR3 residues: CASSPGQDRYEQYF. The CDR3 bases are TGTGCCAGTAGTCCCGGGCAGGATCGCTACGAGCAGTACTTC.